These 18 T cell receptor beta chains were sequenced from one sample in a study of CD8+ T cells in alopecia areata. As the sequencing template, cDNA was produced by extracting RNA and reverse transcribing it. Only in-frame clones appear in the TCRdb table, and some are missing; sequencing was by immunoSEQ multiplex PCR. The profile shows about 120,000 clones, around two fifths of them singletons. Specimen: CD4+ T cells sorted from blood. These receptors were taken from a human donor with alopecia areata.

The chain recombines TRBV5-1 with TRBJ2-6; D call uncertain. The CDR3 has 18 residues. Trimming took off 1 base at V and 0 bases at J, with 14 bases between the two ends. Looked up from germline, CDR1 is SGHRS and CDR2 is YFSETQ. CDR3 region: CASSLLTPGRSGANVLTF. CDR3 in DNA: TGCGCCAGCAGCTTGCTTACTCCAGGCCGCTCTGGGGCCAACGTCCTGACTTTC.

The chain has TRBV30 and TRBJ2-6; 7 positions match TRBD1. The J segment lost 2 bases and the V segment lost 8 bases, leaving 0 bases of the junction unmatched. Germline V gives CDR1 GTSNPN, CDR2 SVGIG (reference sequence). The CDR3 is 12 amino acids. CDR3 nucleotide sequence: TGTGCCCAGGGGGCTGGGGCCAACGTCCTGACTTTC. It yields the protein CAQGAGANVLTF.

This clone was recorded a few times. This CDR3 is CASRVPRGNTEAFF. The DNA of the CDR3 is TGTGCCAGCAGGGTCCCACGAGGGAACACTGAAGCTTTCTTT. The genes are TRBV28 and TRBJ1-1; D not resolved. Germline V lookup: CDR1 MDHEN, CDR2 SYDVKM. The V end was cut by 6 bases, the J end by 1 base, with 12 bases between. The length of the CDR3 is 14 residues.

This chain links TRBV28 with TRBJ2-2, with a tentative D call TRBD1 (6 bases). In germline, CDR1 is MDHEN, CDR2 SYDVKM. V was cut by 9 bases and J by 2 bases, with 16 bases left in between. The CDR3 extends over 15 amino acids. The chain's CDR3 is CASQGQFPNTGELFF. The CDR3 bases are TGTGCCAGTCAAGGACAGTTCCCAAACACCGGGGAGCTGTTTTTT.

CDR3 loop: CSAALSNPQYF. Here the CDR3 DNA reads TGCAGTGCTGCCCTCTCGAATCCCCAGTACTTC. The chain uses TRBV20-1 and TRBJ2-5; D is undetermined. This CDR3 has 11 amino acids. Trimming shortened V by 5 bases and J by 9 bases, and 13 bases separated the two germline ends. In germline, CDR1 is DFQATT, CDR2 SNEGSKA (reference sequence).

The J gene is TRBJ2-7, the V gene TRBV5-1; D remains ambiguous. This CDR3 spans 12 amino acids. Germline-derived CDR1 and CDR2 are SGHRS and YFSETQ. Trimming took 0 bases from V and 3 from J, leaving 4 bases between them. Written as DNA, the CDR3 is TGCGCCAGCAGCTTGGGCAACTACGAGCAGTACTTC. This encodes CASSLGNYEQYF.

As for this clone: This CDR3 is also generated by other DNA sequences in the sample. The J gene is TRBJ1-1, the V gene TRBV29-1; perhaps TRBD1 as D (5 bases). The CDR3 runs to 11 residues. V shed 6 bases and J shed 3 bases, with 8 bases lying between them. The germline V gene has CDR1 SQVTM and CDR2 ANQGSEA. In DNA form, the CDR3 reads TGCAGCGTGGAGGGGTACACTGAAGCTTTCTTT. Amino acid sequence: CSVEGYTEAFF.

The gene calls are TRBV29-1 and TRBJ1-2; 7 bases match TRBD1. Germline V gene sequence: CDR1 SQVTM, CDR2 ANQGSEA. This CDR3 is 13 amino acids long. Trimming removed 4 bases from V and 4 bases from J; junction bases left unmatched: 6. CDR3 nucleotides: TGCAGCGTTGGAAAGACAGGGACCTATGGCTACACCTTC. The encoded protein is CSVGKTGTYGYTF.

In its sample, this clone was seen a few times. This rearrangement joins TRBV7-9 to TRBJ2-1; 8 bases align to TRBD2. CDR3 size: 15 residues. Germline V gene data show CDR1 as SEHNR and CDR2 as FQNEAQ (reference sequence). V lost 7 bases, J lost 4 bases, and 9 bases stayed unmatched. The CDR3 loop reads CASTKSGGRYNEQFF. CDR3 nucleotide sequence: TGTGCCAGCACCAAATCAGGCGGGAGGTACAATGAGCAGTTCTTC.

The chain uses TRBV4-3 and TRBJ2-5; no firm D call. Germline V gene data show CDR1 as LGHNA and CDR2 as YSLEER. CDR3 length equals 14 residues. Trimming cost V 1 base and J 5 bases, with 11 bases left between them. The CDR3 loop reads CASSQAITGETQYF. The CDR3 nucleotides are TGCGCCAGCAGCCAAGCTATAACTGGGGAGACCCAGTACTTC.

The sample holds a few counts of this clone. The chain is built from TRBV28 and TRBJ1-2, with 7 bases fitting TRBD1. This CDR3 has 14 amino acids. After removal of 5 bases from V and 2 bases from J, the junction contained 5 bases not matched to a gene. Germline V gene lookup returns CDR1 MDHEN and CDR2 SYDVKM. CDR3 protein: CASSPGQQNYGYTF. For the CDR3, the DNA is TGTGCCAGCAGTCCGGGACAGCAAAACTATGGCTACACCTTC.

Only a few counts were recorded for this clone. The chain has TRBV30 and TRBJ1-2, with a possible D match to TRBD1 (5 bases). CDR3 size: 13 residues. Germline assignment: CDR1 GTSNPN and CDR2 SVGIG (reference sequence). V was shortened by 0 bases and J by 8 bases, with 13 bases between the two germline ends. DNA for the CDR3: TGTGCCTGGAGTGTGCGGGGCCACGGGGGCTACACCTTC. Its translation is CAWSVRGHGGYTF.

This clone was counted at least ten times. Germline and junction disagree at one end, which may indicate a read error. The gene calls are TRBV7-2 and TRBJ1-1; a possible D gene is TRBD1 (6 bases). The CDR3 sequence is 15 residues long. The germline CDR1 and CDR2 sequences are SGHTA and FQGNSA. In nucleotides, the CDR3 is TGTGCGAGCAGCCTTATGCAGGGGAGTCACACTGAAGCTTTCTTT. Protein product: CASSLMQGSHTEAFF. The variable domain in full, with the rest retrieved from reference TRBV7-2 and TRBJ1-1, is GAGVSQSPSNKVTEKGKDVELRCDPISGHTALYWYRQSLGQGLEFLIYFQGNSAPDKSGLPSDRFSAERTGGSVSTLTIQRTQQEDSAVYLCASSLMQGSHTEAFFGQGTRLTVV.

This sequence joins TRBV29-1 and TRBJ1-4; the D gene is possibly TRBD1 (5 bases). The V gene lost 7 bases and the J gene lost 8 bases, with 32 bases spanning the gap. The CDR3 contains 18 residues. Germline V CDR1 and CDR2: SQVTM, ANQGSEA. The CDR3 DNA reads TGCAGCGCCACCCCCGGAGGGACTAAAGGATCGTCTAGGGAAAAACTGTTTTTT. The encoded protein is CSATPGGTKGSSREKLFF.

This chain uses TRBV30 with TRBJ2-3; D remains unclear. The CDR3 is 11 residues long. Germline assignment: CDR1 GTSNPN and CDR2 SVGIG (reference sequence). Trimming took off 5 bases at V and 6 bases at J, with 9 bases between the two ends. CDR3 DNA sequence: TGTGCCTGGGGAATTCCCGATACGCAGTATTTT. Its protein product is CAWGIPDTQYF.

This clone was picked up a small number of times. CDR3 nucleotide sequence: TGTGCCAGCTCACTACAGGGGGCTTGGGAGCAGTACTTC. It codes for CASSLQGAWEQYF. The rearrangement links TRBV18 to TRBJ2-7; TRBD1 agrees at 9 bases. Germline lookup yields CDR1 KGHSH and CDR2 LQKENI. The CDR3 is made up of 13 amino acids. The V and J ends lost 4 bases and 7 bases, in that order; junction bases with no gene match: 5.

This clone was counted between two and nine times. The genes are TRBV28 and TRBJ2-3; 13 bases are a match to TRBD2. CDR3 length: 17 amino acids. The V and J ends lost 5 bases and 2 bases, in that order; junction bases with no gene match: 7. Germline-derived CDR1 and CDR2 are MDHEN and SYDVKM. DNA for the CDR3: TGTGCCAGCAGTCGCTCCGGACTAGCGGGAGACACAGATACGCAGTATTTT. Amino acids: CASSRSGLAGDTDTQYF.

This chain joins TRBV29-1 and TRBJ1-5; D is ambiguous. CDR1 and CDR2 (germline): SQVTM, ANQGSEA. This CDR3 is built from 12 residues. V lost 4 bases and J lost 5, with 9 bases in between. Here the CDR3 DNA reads TGCAGCGTTGTGATCGGTCATCAGCCCCAGCATTTT. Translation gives CSVVIGHQPQHF.